This T cell receptor (beta chain) was profiled in a study of memory CD4+ T cells and cytomegalovirus serostatus. About the research overall: This sample comes from healthy Belgian adults, eight or nine CMV seropositive, 20 to 25 seronegative. Findings and caveats of the study: Each of fewer than 80 CMV-associated TCRbeta sequences occurred in one to five individuals.

This CDR3 comprises 12 residues. Germline V CDR1 and CDR2: MNHNY, SVGAGI (reference sequence). The sort gate was single viable CD3+CD4+CD8-CD45RO+ cells for memory CD4+ T cells. After thawing, CD4+ T cells were positively selected. This clone has only a few counts. The antigen is not known. One end of the junction is discordant with germline, which a read error may explain. Method: immunoSEQ multiplex PCR; TCRdb's copy keeps in-frame clones and lacks some. The table shows roughly 86,000 clones, with about 80% occurring only once. The rearrangement joins TRBV6-6 to TRBJ2-5; 8 bases are a match to TRBD2. The sequenced sample was memory CD4+ T cells from blood. The clonotype was recovered from an adult in good health and CMV-seropositive. In DNA, the CDR3 is TGTGCCAGCAGTCACTCGGGGGGGGGCCAGTACTTC. Translated, it gives CASSHSGGGQYF.